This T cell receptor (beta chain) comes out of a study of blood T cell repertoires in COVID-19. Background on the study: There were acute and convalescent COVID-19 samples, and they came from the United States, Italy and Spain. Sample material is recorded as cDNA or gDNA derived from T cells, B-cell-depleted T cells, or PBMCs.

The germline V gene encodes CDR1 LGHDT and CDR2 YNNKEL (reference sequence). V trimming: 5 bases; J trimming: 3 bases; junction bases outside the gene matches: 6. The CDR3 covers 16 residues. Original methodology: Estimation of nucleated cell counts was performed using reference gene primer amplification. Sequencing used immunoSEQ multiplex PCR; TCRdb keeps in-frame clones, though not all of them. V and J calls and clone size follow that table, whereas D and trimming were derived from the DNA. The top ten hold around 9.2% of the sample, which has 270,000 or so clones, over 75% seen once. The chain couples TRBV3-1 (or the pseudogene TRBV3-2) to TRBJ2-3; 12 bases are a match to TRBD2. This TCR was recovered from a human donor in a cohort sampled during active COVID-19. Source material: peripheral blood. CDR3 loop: CASSYTSGGWTDTQYF. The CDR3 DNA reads TGTGCCAGCAGCTATACTAGCGGGGGGTGGACAGATACGCAGTATTTT.